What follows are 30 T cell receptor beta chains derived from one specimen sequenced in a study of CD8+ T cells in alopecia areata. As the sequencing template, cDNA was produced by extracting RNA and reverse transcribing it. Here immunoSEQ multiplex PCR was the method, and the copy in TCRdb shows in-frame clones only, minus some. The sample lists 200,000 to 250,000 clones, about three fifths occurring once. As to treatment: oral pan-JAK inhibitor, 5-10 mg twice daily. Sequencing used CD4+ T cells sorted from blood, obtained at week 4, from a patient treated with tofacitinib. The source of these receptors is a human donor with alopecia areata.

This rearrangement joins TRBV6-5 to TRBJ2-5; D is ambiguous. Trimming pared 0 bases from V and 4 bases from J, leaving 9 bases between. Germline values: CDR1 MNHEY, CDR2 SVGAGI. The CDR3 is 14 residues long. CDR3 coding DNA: TGTGCCAGCAGTTACTCACCTAACCGAGAGACCCAGTACTTC. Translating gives CASSYSPNRETQYF.

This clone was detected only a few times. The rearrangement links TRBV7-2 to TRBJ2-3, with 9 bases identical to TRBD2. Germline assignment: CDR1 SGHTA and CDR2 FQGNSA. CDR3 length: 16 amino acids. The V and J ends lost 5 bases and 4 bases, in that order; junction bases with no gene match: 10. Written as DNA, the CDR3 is TGTGCCAGCAGCGTTACTCTAGCGGGGAGTGCAGATACGCAGTATTTT. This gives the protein CASSVTLAGSADTQYF.

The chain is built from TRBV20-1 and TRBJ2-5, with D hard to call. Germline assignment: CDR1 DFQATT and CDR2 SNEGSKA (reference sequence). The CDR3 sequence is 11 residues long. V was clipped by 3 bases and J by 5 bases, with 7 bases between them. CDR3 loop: CSASLLETQYF. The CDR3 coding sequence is TGCAGTGCTAGTTTGCTTGAGACCCAGTACTTC.

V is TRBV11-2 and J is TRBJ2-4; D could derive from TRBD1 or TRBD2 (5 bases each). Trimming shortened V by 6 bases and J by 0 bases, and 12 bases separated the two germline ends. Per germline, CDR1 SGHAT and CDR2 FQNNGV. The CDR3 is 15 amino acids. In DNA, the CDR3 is TGTGCCAGCAGAGGGTGGGGGTTAGCCAAAAACATTCAGTACTTC. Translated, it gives CASRGWGLAKNIQYF.

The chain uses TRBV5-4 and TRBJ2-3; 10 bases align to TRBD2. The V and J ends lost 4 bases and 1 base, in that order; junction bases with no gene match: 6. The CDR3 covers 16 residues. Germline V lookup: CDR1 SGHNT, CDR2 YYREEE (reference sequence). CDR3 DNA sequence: TGTGCCAGCAGCCAAACTAGCGGGGCCCGCACAGATACGCAGTATTTT. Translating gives CASSQTSGARTDTQYF.

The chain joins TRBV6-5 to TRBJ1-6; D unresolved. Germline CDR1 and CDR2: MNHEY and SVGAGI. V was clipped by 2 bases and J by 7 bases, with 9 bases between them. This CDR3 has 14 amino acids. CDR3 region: CASSYKGRNSPLHF. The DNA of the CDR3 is TGTGCCAGCAGTTACAAGGGTAGAAATTCACCCCTCCACTTT.

CDR3 protein: CASSFINYGYTF. Written as DNA, the CDR3 is TGTGCCAGCAGCTTCATCAACTATGGCTACACCTTC. This rearrangement joins TRBV7-2 to TRBJ1-2, with D hard to call. Germline V gene data show CDR1 as SGHTA and CDR2 as FQGNSA. CDR3 length: 12 residues. Trimming took 3 bases from V and 2 from J, leaving 4 bases between them.

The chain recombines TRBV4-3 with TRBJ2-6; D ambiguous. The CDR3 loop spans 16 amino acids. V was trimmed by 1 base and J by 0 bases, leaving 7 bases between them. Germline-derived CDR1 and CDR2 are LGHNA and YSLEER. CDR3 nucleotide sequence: TGCGCCAGCAGCCAAGGGTTCATCTCTGGGGCCAACGTCCTGACTTTC. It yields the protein CASSQGFISGANVLTF.

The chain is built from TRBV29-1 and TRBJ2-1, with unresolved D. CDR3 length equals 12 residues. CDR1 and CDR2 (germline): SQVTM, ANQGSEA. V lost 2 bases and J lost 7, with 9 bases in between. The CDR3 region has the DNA TGCAGCGTTGAAAAAAGCGTAAATGAGCAGTTCTTC. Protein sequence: CSVEKSVNEQFF.

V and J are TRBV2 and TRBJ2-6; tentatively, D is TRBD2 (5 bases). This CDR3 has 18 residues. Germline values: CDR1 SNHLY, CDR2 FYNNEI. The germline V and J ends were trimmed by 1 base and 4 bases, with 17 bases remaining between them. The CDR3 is CASSEGRGLHSGANVLTF. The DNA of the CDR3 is TGTGCCAGCAGTGAAGGGCGAGGACTTCACTCAGGGGCCAACGTCCTGACTTTC.

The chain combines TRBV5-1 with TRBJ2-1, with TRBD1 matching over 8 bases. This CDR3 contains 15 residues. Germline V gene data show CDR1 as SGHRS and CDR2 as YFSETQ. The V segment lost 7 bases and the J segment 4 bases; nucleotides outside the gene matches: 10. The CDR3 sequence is CASRLSGQVYNEQFF. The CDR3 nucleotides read TGCGCCAGCCGCCTATCGGGACAGGTTTACAATGAGCAGTTCTTC. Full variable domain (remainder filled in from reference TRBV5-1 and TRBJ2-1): KAGVTQTPRYLIKTRGQQVTLSCSPISGHRSVSWYQQTPGQGLQFLFEYFSETQRNKGNFPGRFSGRQFSNSRSEMNVSTLELGDSALYLCASRLSGQVYNEQFFGPGTRLTVL.

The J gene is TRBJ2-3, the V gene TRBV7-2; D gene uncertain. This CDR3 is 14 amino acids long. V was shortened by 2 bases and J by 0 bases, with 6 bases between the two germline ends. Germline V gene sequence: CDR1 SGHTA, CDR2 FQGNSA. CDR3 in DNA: TGTGCCAGCAGCTTACAGGAGAGCACAGATACGCAGTATTTT. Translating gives CASSLQESTDTQYF.

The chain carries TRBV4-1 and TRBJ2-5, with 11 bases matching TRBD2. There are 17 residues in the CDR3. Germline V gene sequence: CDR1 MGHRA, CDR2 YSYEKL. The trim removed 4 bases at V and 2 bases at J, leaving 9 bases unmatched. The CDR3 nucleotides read TGCGCCAGCAGCCCAGGTGTCACTAGCGGGAGACAAGAGACCCAGTACTTC. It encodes CASSPGVTSGRQETQYF.

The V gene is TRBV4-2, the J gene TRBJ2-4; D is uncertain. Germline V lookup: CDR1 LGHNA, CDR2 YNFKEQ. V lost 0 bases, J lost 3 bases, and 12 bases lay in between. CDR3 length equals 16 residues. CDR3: CASSQDSPDGKNIQYF. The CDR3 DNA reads TGTGCCAGCAGCCAAGATAGTCCAGACGGCAAAAACATTCAGTACTTC.

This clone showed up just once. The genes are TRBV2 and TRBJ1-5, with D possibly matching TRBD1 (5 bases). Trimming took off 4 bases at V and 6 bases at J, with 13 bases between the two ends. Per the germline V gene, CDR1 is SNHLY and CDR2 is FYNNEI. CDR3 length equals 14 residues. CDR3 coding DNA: TGTGCCAGCAGTGCCGAGGGGAGAGCTCAGCCCCAGCATTTT. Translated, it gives CASSAEGRAQPQHF.

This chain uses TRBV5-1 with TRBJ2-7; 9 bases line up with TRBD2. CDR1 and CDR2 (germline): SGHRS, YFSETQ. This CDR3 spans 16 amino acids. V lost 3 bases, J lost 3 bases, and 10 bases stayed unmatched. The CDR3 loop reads CASSSSVAGADYEQYF. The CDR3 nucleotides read TGCGCCAGCAGCTCCTCCGTAGCGGGGGCCGACTACGAGCAGTACTTC.

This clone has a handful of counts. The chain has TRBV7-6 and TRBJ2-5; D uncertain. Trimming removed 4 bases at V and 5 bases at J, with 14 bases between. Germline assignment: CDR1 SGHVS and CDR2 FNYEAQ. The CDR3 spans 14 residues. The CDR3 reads CASSSRSFMETQYF. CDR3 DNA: TGTGCCAGCAGCTCGCGGTCTTTCATGGAGACCCAGTACTTC.

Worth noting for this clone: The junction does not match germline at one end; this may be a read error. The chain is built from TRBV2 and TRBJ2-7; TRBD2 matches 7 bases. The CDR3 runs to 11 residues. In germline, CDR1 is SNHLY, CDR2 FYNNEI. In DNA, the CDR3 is TGTGCCAGCAGTGAAGGGGCTAGCGGCGGCTTC. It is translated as CASSEGASGGF.

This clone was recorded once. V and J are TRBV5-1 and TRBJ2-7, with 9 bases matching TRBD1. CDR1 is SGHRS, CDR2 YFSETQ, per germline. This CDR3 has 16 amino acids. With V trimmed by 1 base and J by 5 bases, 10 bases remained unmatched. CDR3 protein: CASSLFTRDRADEQYF. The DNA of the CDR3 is TGCGCCAGCAGCTTGTTTACGCGGGACAGGGCTGACGAGCAGTACTTC.

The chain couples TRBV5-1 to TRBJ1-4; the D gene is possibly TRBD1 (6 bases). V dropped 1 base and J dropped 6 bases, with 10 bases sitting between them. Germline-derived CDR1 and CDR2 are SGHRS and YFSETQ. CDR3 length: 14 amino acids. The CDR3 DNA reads TGCGCCAGCAGCTTGAGAGGGGGTGATGAAAAACTGTTTTTT. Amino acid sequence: CASSLRGGDEKLFF.

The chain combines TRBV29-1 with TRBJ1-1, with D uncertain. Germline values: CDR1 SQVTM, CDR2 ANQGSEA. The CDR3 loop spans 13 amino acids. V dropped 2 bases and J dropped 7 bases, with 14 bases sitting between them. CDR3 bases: TGCAGCGTTGAAAGGGAGGGAGGTTATGAAGCTTTCTTT. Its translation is CSVEREGGYEAFF.

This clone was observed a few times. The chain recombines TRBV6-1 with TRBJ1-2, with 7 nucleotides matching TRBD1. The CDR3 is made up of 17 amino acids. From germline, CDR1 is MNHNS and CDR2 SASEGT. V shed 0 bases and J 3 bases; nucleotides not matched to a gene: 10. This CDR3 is CASSEAFLGTAYYGYTF. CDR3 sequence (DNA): TGTGCCAGCAGTGAAGCGTTTTTAGGGACAGCTTACTATGGCTACACCTTC.

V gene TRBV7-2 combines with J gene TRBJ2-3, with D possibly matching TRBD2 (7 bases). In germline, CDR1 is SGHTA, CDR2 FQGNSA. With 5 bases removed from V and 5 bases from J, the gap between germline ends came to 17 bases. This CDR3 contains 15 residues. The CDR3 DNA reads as TGTGCCAGCAGCCCATCCGCGGGGGCCCGAGATACGCAGTATTTT. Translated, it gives CASSPSAGARDTQYF.

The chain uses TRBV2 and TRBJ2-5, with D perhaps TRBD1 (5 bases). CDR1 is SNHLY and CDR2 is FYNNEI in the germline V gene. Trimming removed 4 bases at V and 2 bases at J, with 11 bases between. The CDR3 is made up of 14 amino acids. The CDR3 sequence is CASSGRAGQETQYF. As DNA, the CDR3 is TGTGCCAGCAGTGGTCGGGCAGGGCAAGAGACCCAGTACTTC.

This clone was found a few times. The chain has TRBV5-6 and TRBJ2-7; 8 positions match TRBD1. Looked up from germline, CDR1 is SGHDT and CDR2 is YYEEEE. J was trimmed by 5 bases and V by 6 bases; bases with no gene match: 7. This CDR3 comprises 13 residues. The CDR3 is CASTRQGPHEQYF. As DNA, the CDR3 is TGTGCCAGCACCCGACAGGGGCCCCACGAGCAGTACTTC.

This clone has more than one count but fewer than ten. The CDR3 protein is CASTYSQVNYGYTF. CDR3 nucleotide sequence: TGTGCCAGCACCTACAGTCAGGTTAACTATGGCTACACCTTC. The chain joins TRBV6-6 to TRBJ1-2; no clear D. V was pared by 7 bases and J by 1 base, with 13 bases between. This CDR3 is built from 14 residues. CDR1 and CDR2 from the germline V gene are MNHNY and SVGAGI (reference sequence).

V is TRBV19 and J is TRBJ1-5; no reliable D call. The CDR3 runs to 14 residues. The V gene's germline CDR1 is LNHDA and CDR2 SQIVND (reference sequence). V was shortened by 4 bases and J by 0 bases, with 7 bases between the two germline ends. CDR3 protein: CASSRQNSNQPQHF. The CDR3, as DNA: TGTGCCAGTAGTAGGCAAAATAGCAATCAGCCCCAGCATTTT.

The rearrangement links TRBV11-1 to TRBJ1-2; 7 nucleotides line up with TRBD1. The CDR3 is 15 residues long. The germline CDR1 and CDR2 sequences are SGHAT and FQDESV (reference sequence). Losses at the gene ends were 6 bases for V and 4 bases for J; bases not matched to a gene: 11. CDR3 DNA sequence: TGTGCCAGCAGTCGGACAGGTCTCTTAAGCTATGGCTACACCTTC. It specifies CASSRTGLLSYGYTF.

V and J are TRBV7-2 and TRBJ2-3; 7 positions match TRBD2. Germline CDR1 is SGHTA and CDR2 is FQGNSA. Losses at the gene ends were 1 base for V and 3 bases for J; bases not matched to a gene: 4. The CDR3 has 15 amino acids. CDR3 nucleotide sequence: TGTGCCAGCAGCTTAGTAAGCGGGGTAACAGATACGCAGTATTTT. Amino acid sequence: CASSLVSGVTDTQYF.

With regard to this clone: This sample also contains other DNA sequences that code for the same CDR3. The CDR3 sequence is CASSPPRTSVYQETQYF. The CDR3 bases are TGTGCCAGCTCACCACCTAGAACTAGCGTTTACCAAGAGACCCAGTACTTC. The V call is TRBV18, the J call TRBJ2-5; 7 positions match TRBD2. CDR3 length equals 17 residues. In germline, CDR1 is KGHSH, CDR2 LQKENI. J gave up 0 bases and V 0 bases, and 7 bases lay outside the gene matches.